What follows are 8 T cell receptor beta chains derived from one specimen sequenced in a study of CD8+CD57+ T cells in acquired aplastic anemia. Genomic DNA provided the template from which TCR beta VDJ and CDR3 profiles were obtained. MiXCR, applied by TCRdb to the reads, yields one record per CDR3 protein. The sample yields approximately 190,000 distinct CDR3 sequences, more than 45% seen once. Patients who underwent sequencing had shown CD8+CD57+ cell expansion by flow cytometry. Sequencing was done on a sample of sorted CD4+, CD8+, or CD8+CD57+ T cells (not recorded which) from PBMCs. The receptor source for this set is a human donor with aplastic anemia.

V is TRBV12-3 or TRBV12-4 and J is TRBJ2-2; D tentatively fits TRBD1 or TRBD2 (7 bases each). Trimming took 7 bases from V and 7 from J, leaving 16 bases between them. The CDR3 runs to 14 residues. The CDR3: CASTHRGGSGELFF. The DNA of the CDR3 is TGTGCCAGCACTCACAGGGGAGGGAGCGGGGAGCTGTTTTTT.

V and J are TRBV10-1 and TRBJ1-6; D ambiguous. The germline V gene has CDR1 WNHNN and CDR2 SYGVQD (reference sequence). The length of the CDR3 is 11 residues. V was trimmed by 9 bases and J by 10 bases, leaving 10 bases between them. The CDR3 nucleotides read TGCGCCAGGAAGGAGGGCTCACCCCTCCACTTT. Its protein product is CARKEGSPLHF.

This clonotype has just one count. As DNA, the CDR3 is TGTGCCAGCAGTGGGGCAGGGGACACCGGGGAGCTGTTTTTT. Its protein is CASSGAGDTGELFF. J is TRBJ2-2 and V is TRBV6-4, with D possibly TRBD1 on 6 matching bases. V was cut by 4 bases and J by 3 bases, with 9 bases left in between. CDR1 and CDR2 (germline): MRHNA, SNTAGT. The CDR3 extends over 14 amino acids.

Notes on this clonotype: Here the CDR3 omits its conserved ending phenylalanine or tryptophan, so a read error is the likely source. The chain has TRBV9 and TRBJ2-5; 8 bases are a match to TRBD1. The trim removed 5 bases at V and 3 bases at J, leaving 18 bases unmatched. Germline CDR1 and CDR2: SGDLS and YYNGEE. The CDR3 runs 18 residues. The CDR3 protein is CASSVLPGGASSKETQYL. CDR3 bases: TGTGCCAGCAGTGTACTTCCAGGGGGCGCCTCTTCAAAAGAGACCCAGTACCTC.

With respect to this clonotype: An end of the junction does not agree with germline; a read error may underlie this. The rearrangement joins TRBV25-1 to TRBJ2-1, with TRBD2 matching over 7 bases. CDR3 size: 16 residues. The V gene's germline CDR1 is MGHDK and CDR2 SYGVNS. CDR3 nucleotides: TGTGCCAGCAGTGACATCTCTAGCGGACTAGACAATGAGCGGTTCTTC. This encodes CASSDISSGLDNERFF.

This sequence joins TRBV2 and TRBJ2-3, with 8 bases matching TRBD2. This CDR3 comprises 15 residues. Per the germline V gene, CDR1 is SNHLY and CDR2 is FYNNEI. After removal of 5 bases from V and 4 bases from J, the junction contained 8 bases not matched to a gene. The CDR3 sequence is CASSPPAGAPDTQYF. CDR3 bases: TGTGCCAGCAGTCCCCCAGCGGGAGCCCCAGATACGCAGTATTTT.

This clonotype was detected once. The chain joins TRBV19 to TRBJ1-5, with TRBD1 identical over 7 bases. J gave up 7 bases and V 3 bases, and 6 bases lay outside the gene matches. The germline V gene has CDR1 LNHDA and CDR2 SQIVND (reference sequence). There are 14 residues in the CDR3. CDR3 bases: TGTGCCAGTAGTATCTGGGACAGCCAACAGCCCCAGCATTTT. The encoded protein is CASSIWDSQQPQHF. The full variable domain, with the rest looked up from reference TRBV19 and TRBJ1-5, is DGGITQSPKYLFRKEGQNVTLSCEQNLNHDAMYWYRQDPGQGLRLIYYSQIVNDFQKGDIAEGYSVSREKKESFPLTVTSAQKNPTAFYLCASSIWDSQQPQHFGDGTRLSIL.

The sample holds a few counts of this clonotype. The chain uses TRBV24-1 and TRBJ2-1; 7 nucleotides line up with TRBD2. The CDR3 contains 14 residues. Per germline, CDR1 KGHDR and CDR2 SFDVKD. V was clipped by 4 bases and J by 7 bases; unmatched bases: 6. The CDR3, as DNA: TGTGCCACCAGTGAAGCCGGGGGGATAAATGAGCAGTTCTTC. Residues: CATSEAGGINEQFF.